A single sample is the source of the 29 T cell receptor beta chains below, sequenced in a study of T cells in Graves' hyperthyroidism and ophthalmopathy. There were TCR beta CDR3 regions amplified from RNA transcripts. HTBI primers were the set used in a first-round RT-PCR of the TCR CDR3. TCRdb reanalysed the multiplex PCR reads using MiXCR and keeps one entry per CDR3 protein. The sample yields 280,000 or so distinct CDR3 sequences, approximately 16% seen once. The specimen was blood. The receptor source for this set is a woman between 45 and 60 years old with Graves' hyperthyroidism that later progressed to Graves' ophthalmopathy.

This chain connects TRBV6-1 to TRBJ2-2; 7 positions match TRBD1. The CDR3 spans 16 residues. Trimming at V came to 5 bases and at J to 5 bases, leaving 11 bases not matched to a gene. CDR1 is MNHNS, CDR2 SASEGT, per germline. The DNA for the CDR3 is TGTGCCAGCAGTTCCCCGGACAGGAAGATGACCGGGGAGCTGTTTTTT. It is translated as CASSSPDRKMTGELFF.

V and J are TRBV19 and TRBJ1-5; 10 nucleotides align to TRBD1. The germline V gene has CDR1 LNHDA and CDR2 SQIVND (reference sequence). The trim removed 3 bases at V and 3 bases at J, leaving 5 bases unmatched. This CDR3 spans 16 amino acids. DNA for the CDR3: TGTGCCAGTAGTATGAGACAGGGGGCCCCCAATCAGCCCCAGCATTTT. Protein product: CASSMRQGAPNQPQHF.

In its sample, this clonotype was seen many times. The CDR3 here is CASSQGALGGDTQYF. Written as DNA, the CDR3 is TGTGCCAGCAGCCAAGGGGCCCTAGGGGGAGATACGCAGTATTTT. J is TRBJ2-3 and V is TRBV3-1, with D possibly matching TRBD1 (6 bases). The germline V gene has CDR1 LGHDT and CDR2 YNNKEL (reference sequence). Trimming stripped 1 base from V and 5 bases from J, with 13 bases between. The CDR3 contains 15 residues.

This clonotype has ten or more counts. The chain couples TRBV6-1 to TRBJ2-3, with 10 positions matching TRBD1. Germline V CDR1 and CDR2: MNHNS, SASEGT. V was pared by 6 bases and J by 5 bases, with 17 bases of the junction left unmatched. The CDR3 consists of 18 residues. The CDR3 sequence: CASSPFGSGQGMVDTQYF. The CDR3, as DNA: TGTGCCAGCAGCCCATTCGGGTCGGGACAGGGGATGGTAGATACGCAGTATTTT.

This clonotype occurred many times. The rearrangement links TRBV11-2 to TRBJ2-7; TRBD1 might be the D (5 bases). The CDR3 runs to 17 residues. Germline CDR1 reads SGHAT; CDR2 reads FQNNGV. V lost 1 base, J lost 2 bases, and 18 bases lay in between. The CDR3 bases are TGTGCCAGCAGCTTAGTAGGCGGTTCCCTAGGGGCCTACGAGCAGTACTTC. It codes for CASSLVGGSLGAYEQYF.

This clonotype was found many times. V usage is TRBV30 and J usage is TRBJ2-5; a possible D gene is TRBD2 (6 bases). In germline, CDR1 is GTSNPN, CDR2 SVGIG (reference sequence). V was shortened by 0 bases and J by 2 bases, with 13 bases between the two germline ends. The CDR3 contains 15 residues. CDR3 in DNA: TGTGCCTGGAGTGTACGACTAGGCAATCAAGAGACCCAGTACTTC. Protein: CAWSVRLGNQETQYF.

This clonotype has at least ten counts. This rearrangement joins TRBV7-2 to TRBJ2-7; TRBD2 matches 10 bases. With 4 bases clipped from V and 2 bases from J, the junction kept 2 bases outside the gene matches. Germline loops: CDR1 SGHTA, CDR2 FQGNSA. This CDR3 has 14 amino acids. CDR3 sequence reads: CASSSSGRAYEQYF. The CDR3 coding sequence is TGTGCCAGCAGCTCGAGCGGGAGGGCCTACGAGCAGTACTTC.

The sample holds many counts of this clonotype. The V gene is TRBV4-1, the J gene TRBJ2-3; D remains unclear. The CDR3 runs to 15 residues. Trimming pared 1 base from V and 2 bases from J, leaving 10 bases between. Germline V CDR1 and CDR2: MGHRA, YSYEKL. CDR3 sequence: CASSQGIQFTDTQYF. The DNA for the CDR3 is TGCGCCAGCAGCCAAGGGATACAGTTCACAGATACGCAGTATTTT.

This clonotype has only a few counts. A read error may explain this, as a much larger clone is one base away. The chain combines TRBV6-1 with TRBJ2-7, with 7 nucleotides matching TRBD2. The J segment lost 8 bases and the V segment lost 5 bases, leaving 12 bases of the junction unmatched. The CDR3 has 14 residues. Germline V gene sequence: CDR1 MNHNS, CDR2 SASEGT. This CDR3 is CASSFSLASYKQYF. The CDR3 DNA follows: TGTGCCAGCAGTTTCTCACTAGCGAGTTACAAGCAGTACTTC.

Worth noting for this clonotype: A much larger clone sits a single nucleotide away, making a read error possible. The chain recombines TRBV10-3 with TRBJ2-7; 13 bases are shared with TRBD2. This CDR3 has 13 residues. Germline loops: CDR1 ENHRY, CDR2 SYGVKD. CDR3 residues: CAMGLAGTYGQYF. DNA for the CDR3: TGTGCCATGGGACTAGCGGGAACCTACGGGCAGTACTTC.

In this sample, this clonotype turned up many times. The CDR3 sequence is CVVGSMRESSYNEQFF. CDR3 DNA sequence: TGTGTTGTGGGGTCGATGCGGGAGAGCTCCTACAATGAGCAGTTCTTC. V usage is TRBV28 and J usage is TRBJ2-1; 7 nucleotides line up with TRBD2. Germline V gene lookup returns CDR1 MDHEN and CDR2 SYDVKM. CDR3 length: 16 residues. Full variable domain (remainder filled in from reference TRBV28 and TRBJ2-1): DVKVTQSSRYLVKRTGEKVFLECVQDMDHENMFWYRQDPGLGLRLIYFSYDVKMKEKGDIPEGYSVSREKKERFSLILESASTNQTSMYLCVVGSMRESSYNEQFFGPGTRLTVL.

This clonotype has at least ten counts. V and J are TRBV11-2 and TRBJ2-1; 7 positions agree with TRBD1. Germline lookup yields CDR1 SGHAT and CDR2 FQNNGV. The CDR3 sequence is 14 residues long. V was clipped by 5 bases and J by 13 bases; unmatched bases: 14. CDR3 sequence reads: CASSPARGQSYQFF. CDR3 nucleotides: TGTGCCAGCAGCCCTGCCCGGGGACAGTCATACCAGTTCTTC.

This clonotype was detected many times. The chain employs TRBV18 and TRBJ2-1, with a weak D call TRBD1 (6 bases). The germline V gene encodes CDR1 KGHSH and CDR2 LQKENI. The CDR3 contains 15 residues. Trimming cost V 3 bases and J 5 bases, with 14 bases left between them. CDR3 nucleotide sequence: TGTGCCAGCTCACCGAGGGGACAACTCAACAATGAGCAGTTCTTC. Amino acid sequence: CASSPRGQLNNEQFF.

The J gene is TRBJ2-3, the V gene TRBV7-3, with TRBD2 identical over 11 bases. V was clipped by 8 bases and J by 2 bases; unmatched bases: 6. The CDR3 is 15 amino acids. Germline values: CDR1 SGHTA, CDR2 FQGTGA. In DNA, the CDR3 is TGTGCCAGCGGCCTTAGCGGGAGGGCCACAGATACGCAGTATTTT. It specifies CASGLSGRATDTQYF.

This clonotype appeared many times. The chain employs TRBV28 and TRBJ2-3; no clear D gene. Trimming cost V 6 bases and J 5 bases, with 3 bases left between them. The CDR3 is 10 residues long. In germline, CDR1 is MDHEN, CDR2 SYDVKM. The DNA of the CDR3 is TGTGCCAGCAGCCAAGATACGCAGTATTTT. As protein: CASSQDTQYF.

CDR3 coding DNA: TGTGCCAGCATGAGGGGGGGGGGTCAGCCCCAGCATTTT. Translating it yields CASMRGGGQPQHF. This chain joins TRBV28 and TRBJ1-5; a weak D match, TRBD1 (6 bases). Germline-derived CDR1 and CDR2 are MDHEN and SYDVKM. V was pared by 7 bases and J by 6 bases, with 13 bases between. This CDR3 has 13 amino acids. The full variable domain, with the rest looked up from reference TRBV28 and TRBJ1-5, is DVKVTQSSRYLVKRTGEKVFLECVQDMDHENMFWYRQDPGLGLRLIYFSYDVKMKEKGDIPEGYSVSREKKERFSLILESASTNQTSMYLCASMRGGGQPQHFGDGTRLSIL.

This clonotype occurred many times. J is TRBJ1-2 and V is TRBV11-2; tentative D call: TRBD1 (5 bases). CDR3 length equals 15 residues. Germline CDR1 and CDR2: SGHAT and FQNNGV. V was shortened by 0 bases and J by 4 bases, with 12 bases between the two germline ends. The CDR3 loop reads CASSLDRAGGYGYTF. Here the CDR3 DNA reads TGTGCCAGCAGCTTAGATCGGGCGGGGGGCTATGGCTACACCTTC.

The sample holds many counts of this clonotype. The gene calls are TRBV6-2 or TRBV6-3 and TRBJ2-5; 11 bases agree with TRBD1. Germline trimming cut 4 bases from V and 11 bases from J; bases unmatched to any gene: 12. This CDR3 is built from 15 residues. Germline values: CDR1 MNHEY, CDR2 SVGEGT. For the CDR3, the DNA is TGTGCCAGCAGTTCCAGCGGAGGGACAGGGGGGCCTCAGTACTTC. Translation gives CASSSSGGTGGPQYF.

This clonotype was seen at least ten times. The genes are TRBV6-1 and TRBJ2-2; the D gene is possibly TRBD2 (6 bases). Trimming left V 10 bases short and J 7 bases short, with 19 bases between. Germline V lookup: CDR1 MNHNS, CDR2 SASEGT. The CDR3 has 14 residues. CDR3 sequence (DNA): TGTGCCACGGCCTTCGTGACGGGGGACGGGGAGCTGTTTTTT. Translated, it gives CATAFVTGDGELFF.

The V and J genes are TRBV7-8 and TRBJ2-1; TRBD2 matches 10 bases. CDR1 and CDR2 (germline): SGHVS, FQNEAQ. The CDR3 consists of 16 residues. Trimming cost V 5 bases and J 6 bases; bases outside gene matches: 10. The CDR3 loop reads CASSPEGLARTNEQFF. CDR3 bases: TGTGCCAGCAGCCCGGAGGGACTAGCGAGGACCAATGAGCAGTTCTTC.

The CDR3 loop is CASSRTGGRNTIYF. In DNA form, the CDR3 reads TGTGCCAGCAGCCGGACAGGGGGCCGCAACACCATATATTTT. The chain uses TRBV2 and TRBJ1-3, with 11 bases that match TRBD1. Germline values: CDR1 SNHLY, CDR2 FYNNEI. Trimming at V came to 6 bases and at J to 7 bases, leaving 5 bases not matched to a gene. CDR3 length equals 14 residues.

In its sample, this clonotype was seen many times. This sequence joins TRBV28 and TRBJ1-2, with a weak D call TRBD1 (6 bases). The germline V gene encodes CDR1 MDHEN and CDR2 SYDVKM. Trimming cost V 7 bases and J 5 bases, with 17 bases left between them. There are 14 residues in the CDR3. The CDR3 spells CASNSRWTDYGYTF. The CDR3 region has the DNA TGTGCCAGCAACTCGAGGTGGACAGATTATGGCTACACCTTC.

Remarks on this clonotype: A much more abundant neighbour one base away suggests this may be a read error. V usage is TRBV3-1 and J usage is TRBJ2-7; TRBD1 matches at 7 bases. Per the germline V gene, CDR1 is LGHDT and CDR2 is YNNKEL (reference sequence). This CDR3 has 15 amino acids. The CDR3 coding sequence is TGTGCCAGGAGCCAAGCAGGGGGAACCACCTACGAGCAGTACTTC. Translating gives CARSQAGGTTYEQYF.

In its sample, this clonotype was seen many times. This sequence joins TRBV19 and TRBJ2-1; D remains unclear. Trimming shortened V by 3 bases and J by 1 base, and 10 bases separated the two germline ends. There are 15 residues in the CDR3. Germline CDR1 and CDR2: LNHDA and SQIVND (reference sequence). The CDR3 is CASSIPWGSYNEQFF. CDR3 nucleotide sequence: TGTGCCAGTAGTATCCCGTGGGGATCCTACAATGAGCAGTTCTTC.

This clonotype was seen repeatedly, ten times or more. The rearrangement links TRBV12-3 or TRBV12-4 to TRBJ2-7; perhaps TRBD1 as D (5 bases). The CDR3 is 14 residues long. Trimming cost V 3 bases and J 2 bases, with 11 bases left between them. This CDR3 is CASSFGQGTYEQYF. The DNA of the CDR3 is TGTGCCAGCAGTTTCGGGCAGGGAACCTACGAGCAGTACTTC.

V is TRBV5-4 and J is TRBJ2-2; D gene unclear. The CDR3 extends over 15 amino acids. Germline V CDR1 and CDR2: SGHNT, YYREEE (reference sequence). Trimming shortened V by 0 bases and J by 4 bases, and 10 bases separated the two germline ends. CDR3 sequence reads: CASSLGSSSTGELFF. The CDR3 nucleotides read TGTGCCAGCAGCTTGGGCTCCTCTTCCACCGGGGAGCTGTTTTTT. Filled out from reference TRBV5-4 and TRBJ2-2, the complete variable domain reads ETGVTQSPTHLIKTRGQQVTLRCSSQSGHNTVSWYQQALGQGPQFIFQYYREEENGRGNFPPRFSGLQFPNYSSELNVNALELDDSALYLCASSLGSSSTGELFFGEGSRLTVL.

The table lists this clonotype with a few counts. This rearrangement joins TRBV15 to TRBJ1-1; D is unclear. The CDR3 spans 15 residues. Germline-derived CDR1 and CDR2 are LNHNV and YYDKDF (reference sequence). Trimming shortened V by 0 bases and J by 1 base, and 9 bases separated the two germline ends. Here the CDR3 reads CATSRDKGWNTEAFF. The DNA of the CDR3 is TGTGCCACCAGCAGAGATAAAGGTTGGAACACTGAAGCTTTCTTT.

In its sample, this clonotype was seen a few times. The chain couples TRBV20-1 to TRBJ1-5; the D gene is possibly TRBD1 (5 bases). This CDR3 is 15 amino acids long. Germline assignment: CDR1 DFQATT and CDR2 SNEGSKA (reference sequence). V was cut by 6 bases and J by 0 bases, with 15 bases left in between. CDR3: CSASDTYGSNQPQHF. CDR3 nucleotides: TGCAGTGCCTCGGACACCTATGGTAGCAATCAGCCCCAGCATTTT.

This clonotype has at least ten counts. The rearrangement joins TRBV10-1 to TRBJ2-7; 11 nucleotides agree with TRBD2. Germline CDR1 WNHNN, CDR2 SYGVQD (reference sequence). The V and J ends lost 4 bases and 3 bases, in that order; junction bases with no gene match: 2. The CDR3 covers 14 residues. CDR3 loop: CASSVGTSGYEQYF. The CDR3 region has the DNA TGCGCCAGCAGTGTGGGGACTAGCGGCTACGAGCAGTACTTC.